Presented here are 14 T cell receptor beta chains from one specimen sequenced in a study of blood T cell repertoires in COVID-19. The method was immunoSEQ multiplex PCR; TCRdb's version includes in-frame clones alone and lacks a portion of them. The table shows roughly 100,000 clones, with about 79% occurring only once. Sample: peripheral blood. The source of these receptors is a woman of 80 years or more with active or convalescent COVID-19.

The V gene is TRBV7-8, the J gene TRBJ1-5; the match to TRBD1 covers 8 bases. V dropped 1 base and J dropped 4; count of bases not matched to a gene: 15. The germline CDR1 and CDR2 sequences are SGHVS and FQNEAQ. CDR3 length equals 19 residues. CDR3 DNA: TGTGCCAGCAGCTTAGGGACCAGGACAGGGAATACCCAGAATCAGCCCCAGCATTTT. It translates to CASSLGTRTGNTQNQPQHF.

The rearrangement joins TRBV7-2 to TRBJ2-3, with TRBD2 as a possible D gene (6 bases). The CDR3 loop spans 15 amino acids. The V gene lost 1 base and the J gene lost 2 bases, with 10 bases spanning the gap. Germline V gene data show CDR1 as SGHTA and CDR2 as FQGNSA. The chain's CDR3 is CASSLEGLHTDTQYF. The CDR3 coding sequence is TGTGCCAGCAGCTTAGAGGGACTTCACACAGATACGCAGTATTTT.

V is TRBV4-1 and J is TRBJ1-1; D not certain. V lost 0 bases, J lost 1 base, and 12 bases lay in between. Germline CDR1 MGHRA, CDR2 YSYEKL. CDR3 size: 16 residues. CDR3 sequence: CASSQEAPWQNTEAFF. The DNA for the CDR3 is TGCGCCAGCAGCCAAGAGGCACCTTGGCAGAACACTGAAGCTTTCTTT.

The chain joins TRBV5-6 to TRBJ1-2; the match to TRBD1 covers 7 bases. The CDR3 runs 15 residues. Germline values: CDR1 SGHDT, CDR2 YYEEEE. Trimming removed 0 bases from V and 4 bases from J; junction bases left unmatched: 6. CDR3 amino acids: CASSLVTGSAYGYTF. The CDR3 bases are TGTGCCAGCAGCTTGGTGACAGGGTCGGCCTATGGCTACACCTTC. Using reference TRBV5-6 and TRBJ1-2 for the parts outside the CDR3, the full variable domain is DAGVTQSPTHLIKTRGQQVTLRCSPKSGHDTVSWYQQALGQGPQFIFQYYEEEERQRGNFPDRFSGHQFPNYSSELNVNALLLGDSALYLCASSLVTGSAYGYTFGSGTRLTVV.

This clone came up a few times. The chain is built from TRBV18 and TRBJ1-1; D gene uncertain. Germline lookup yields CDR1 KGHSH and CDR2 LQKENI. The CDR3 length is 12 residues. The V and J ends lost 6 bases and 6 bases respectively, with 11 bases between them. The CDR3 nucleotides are TGTGCCAGCTCCCATGGAGTCCCTGAAGCTTTCTTT. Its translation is CASSHGVPEAFF.

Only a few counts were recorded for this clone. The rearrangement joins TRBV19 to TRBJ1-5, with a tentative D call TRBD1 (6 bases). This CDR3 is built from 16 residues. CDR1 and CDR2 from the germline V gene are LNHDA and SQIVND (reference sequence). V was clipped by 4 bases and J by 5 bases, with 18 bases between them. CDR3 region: CASSTWGTGGHQPQHF. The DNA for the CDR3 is TGTGCCAGTAGTACCTGGGGGACCGGGGGGCATCAGCCCCAGCATTTT.

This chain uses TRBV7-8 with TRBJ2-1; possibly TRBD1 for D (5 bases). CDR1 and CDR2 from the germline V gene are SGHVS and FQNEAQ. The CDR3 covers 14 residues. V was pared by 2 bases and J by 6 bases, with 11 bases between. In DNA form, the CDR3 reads TGTGCCAGCAGCTTACTAGGGGCCCCCAATGAGCAGTTCTTC. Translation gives CASSLLGAPNEQFF. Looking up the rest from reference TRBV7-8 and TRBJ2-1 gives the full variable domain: GAGVSQSPRYKVAKRGQDVALRCDPISGHVSLFWYQQALGQGPEFLTYFQNEAQLDKSGLPSDRFFAERPEGSVSTLKIQRTQQEDSAVYLCASSLLGAPNEQFFGPGTRLTVL.

The CDR3 loop reads CASSAEGGSNQPQHF. CDR3 coding DNA: TGCGCCAGCAGCGCGGAGGGAGGGAGCAATCAGCCCCAGCATTTT. The gene calls are TRBV5-1 and TRBJ1-5, with D uncertain. V lost 4 bases to trimming and J lost 1 base, with 12 bases between them. This CDR3 contains 15 residues. Germline V CDR1 and CDR2: SGHRS, YFSETQ.

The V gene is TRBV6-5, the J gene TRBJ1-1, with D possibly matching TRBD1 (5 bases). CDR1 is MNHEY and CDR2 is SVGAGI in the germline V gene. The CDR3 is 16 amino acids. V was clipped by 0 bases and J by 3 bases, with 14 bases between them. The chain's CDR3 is CASSYSRARSDTEAFF. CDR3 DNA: TGTGCCAGCAGTTACTCCAGGGCCCGGTCGGACACTGAAGCTTTCTTT.

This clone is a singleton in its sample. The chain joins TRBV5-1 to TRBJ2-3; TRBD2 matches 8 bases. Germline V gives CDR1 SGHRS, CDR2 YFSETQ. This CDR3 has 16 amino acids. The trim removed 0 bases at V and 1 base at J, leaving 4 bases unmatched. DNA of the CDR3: TGCGCCAGCAGCTTGGGTGGTAGCGGGGGCACAGATACGCAGTATTTT. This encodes CASSLGGSGGTDTQYF. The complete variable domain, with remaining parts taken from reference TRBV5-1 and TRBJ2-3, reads KAGVTQTPRYLIKTRGQQVTLSCSPISGHRSVSWYQQTPGQGLQFLFEYFSETQRNKGNFPGRFSGRQFSNSRSEMNVSTLELGDSALYLCASSLGGSGGTDTQYFGPGTRLTVL.

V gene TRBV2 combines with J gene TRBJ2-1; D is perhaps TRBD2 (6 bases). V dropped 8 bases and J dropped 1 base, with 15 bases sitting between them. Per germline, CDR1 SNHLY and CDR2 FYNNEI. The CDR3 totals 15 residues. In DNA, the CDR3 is TGTGCCAGCGTATTCGGGAGAAGGTCCTACAATGAGCAGTTCTTC. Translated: CASVFGRRSYNEQFF.

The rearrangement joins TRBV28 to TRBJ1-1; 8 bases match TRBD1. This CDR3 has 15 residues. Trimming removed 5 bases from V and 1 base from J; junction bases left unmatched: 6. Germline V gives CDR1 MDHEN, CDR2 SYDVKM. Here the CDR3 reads CASSHSGTGNTEAFF. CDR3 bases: TGTGCCAGCAGTCATTCAGGGACAGGGAACACTGAAGCTTTCTTT.

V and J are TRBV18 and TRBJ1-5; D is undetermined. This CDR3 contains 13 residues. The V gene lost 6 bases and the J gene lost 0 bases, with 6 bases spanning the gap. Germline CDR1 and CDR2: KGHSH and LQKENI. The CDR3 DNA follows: TGTGCCAGCTCGGAGTATAGCAATCAGCCCCAGCATTTT. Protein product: CASSEYSNQPQHF. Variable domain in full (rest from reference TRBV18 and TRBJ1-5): NAGVMQNPRHLVRRRGQEARLRCSPMKGHSHVYWYRQLPEEGLKFMVYLQKENIIDESGMPKERFSAEFPKEGPSILRIQQVVRGDSAAYFCASSEYSNQPQHFGDGTRLSIL.

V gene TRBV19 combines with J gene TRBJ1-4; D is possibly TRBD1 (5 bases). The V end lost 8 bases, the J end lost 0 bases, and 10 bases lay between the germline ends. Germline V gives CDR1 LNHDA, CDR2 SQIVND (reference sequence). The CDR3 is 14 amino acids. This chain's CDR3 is CASGQTATNEKLFF. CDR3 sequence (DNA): TGTGCCAGTGGGCAGACAGCAACTAATGAAAAACTGTTTTTT.